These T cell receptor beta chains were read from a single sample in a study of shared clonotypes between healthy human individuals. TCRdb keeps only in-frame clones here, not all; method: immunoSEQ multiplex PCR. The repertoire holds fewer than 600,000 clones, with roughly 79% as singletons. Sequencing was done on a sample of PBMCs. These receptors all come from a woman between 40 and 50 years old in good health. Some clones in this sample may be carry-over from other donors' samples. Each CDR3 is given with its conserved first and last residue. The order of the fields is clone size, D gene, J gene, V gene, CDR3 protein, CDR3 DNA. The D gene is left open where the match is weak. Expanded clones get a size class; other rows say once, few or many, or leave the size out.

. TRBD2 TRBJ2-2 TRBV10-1 CASSRVAGAGELFF TGCGCCAGCAGTAGGGTAGCGGGAGCCGGGGAGCTGTTTTTT
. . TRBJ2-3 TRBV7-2 CASSSREAQYF TGTGCCAGCAGCTCGCGGGAAGCCCAGTATTTT
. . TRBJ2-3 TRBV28 CASSLVGRMDTQYF TGTGCCAGCAGTTTGGTGGGGAGAATGGATACGCAGTATTTT
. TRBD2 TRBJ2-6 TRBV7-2 CASSPPGLAGGANVLTF TGTGCCAGCAGCCCGCCGGGACTAGCGGGTGGGGCCAACGTCCTGACTTTC
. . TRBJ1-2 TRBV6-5 CASSQWGFYGYTF TGTGCCAGCAGCCAATGGGGATTCTATGGCTACACCTTC
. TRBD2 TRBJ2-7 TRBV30 CAWSVAGGPYEQYF TGTGCCTGGAGTGTAGCGGGAGGTCCCTACGAGCAGTACTTC
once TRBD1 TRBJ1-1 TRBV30 CAWSPRGHTEAFF TGTGCCTGGAGTCCCAGGGGGCACACTGAAGCTTTCTTT
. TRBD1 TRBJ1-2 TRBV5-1 CASSPQTGGDGYTF TGCGCCAGCAGCCCGCAAACAGGGGGAGATGGCTACACCTTC
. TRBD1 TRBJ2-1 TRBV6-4 CASSRDRGIQQFF TGTGCCAGCAGTAGGGACAGGGGCATTCAGCAGTTCTTC
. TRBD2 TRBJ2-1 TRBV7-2 CASSLAGTSDNEQFF TGTGCCAGCAGCCTGGCCGGGACTAGCGACAATGAGCAGTTCTTC
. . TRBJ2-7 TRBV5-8 CASSPLVGGFYEQYF TGTGCCAGCAGCCCATTAGTGGGGGGATTCTACGAGCAGTACTTC
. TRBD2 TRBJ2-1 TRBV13 CASSLVAGNEQFF TGTGCCAGCAGCTTAGTAGCGGGCAATGAGCAGTTCTTC
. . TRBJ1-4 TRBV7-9 CASSPGTGDRKLFF TGTGCCAGCAGCCCAGGGACTGGAGACCGAAAACTGTTTTTT
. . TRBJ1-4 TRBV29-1 CSATRFATNEKLFF TGCAGCGCCACGCGGTTTGCAACTAATGAAAAACTGTTTTTT
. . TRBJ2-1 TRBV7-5 CVSQELAGGESNEQFF TGTGTCAGTCAGGAGCTAGCGGGAGGGGAGAGCAATGAGCAGTTCTTC
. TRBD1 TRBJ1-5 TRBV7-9 CASSFAYRGSNQPQHF TGTGCCAGCAGCTTCGCATACAGGGGTAGCAATCAGCCCCAGCATTTT
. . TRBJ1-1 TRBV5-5 CASSLGRADTEAFF TGTGCCAGCAGCTTGGGGAGGGCGGACACTGAAGCTTTCTTT
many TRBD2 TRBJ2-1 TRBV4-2 CASSQDMGRELNEQFF TGTGCCAGCAGCCAAGATATGGGGCGGGAGCTCAATGAGCAGTTCTTC
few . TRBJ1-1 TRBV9 CASSPFHNTEAFF TGTGCCAGCAGCCCCTTTCACAACACTGAAGCTTTCTTT
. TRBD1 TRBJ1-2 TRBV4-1 CASSTGRDRDHYGYTF TGCGCCAGCAGCACAGGCCGGGACAGGGACCACTATGGCTACACCTTC
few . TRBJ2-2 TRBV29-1 CSVDTGNTGELFF TGCAGCGTTGATACAGGGAACACCGGGGAGCTGTTTTTT
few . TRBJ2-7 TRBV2 CASSTSGQTGTEQYF TGTGCCAGCAGTACCTCGGGCCAGACAGGAACCGAGCAGTACTTC
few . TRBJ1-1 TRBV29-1 CSVVGFGGTEAFF TGCAGCGTTGTTGGGTTTGGGGGTACTGAAGCTTTCTTT
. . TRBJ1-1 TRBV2 CASSAGTEAFF TGTGCCAGCAGTGCAGGCACTGAAGCTTTCTTT
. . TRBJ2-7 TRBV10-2 CASSDRDTSYEQYF TGCGCCAGCAGTGATAGGGACACCTCCTACGAGCAGTACTTC
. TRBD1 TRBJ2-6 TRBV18 CASSPPGQGASGANVLTF TGTGCCAGCTCACCACCGGGACAGGGGGCCTCAGGGGCCAACGTCCTGACTTTC
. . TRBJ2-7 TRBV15 CATGRDRDWGAGPHRYEQYF TGCGCCACCGGCAGAGACAGGGATTGGGGAGCGGGACCACATCGGTACGAGCAGTACTTC
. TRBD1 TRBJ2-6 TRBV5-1 CASSLTGGAGANVLTF TGCGCCAGCAGCTTAACAGGGGGCGCTGGGGCCAACGTCCTGACTTTC
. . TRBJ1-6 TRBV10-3 CAITEGGESPLHF TGTGCCATCACCGAGGGCGGGGAATCACCCCTCCACTTT
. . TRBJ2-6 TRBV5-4 CASSLAQTVSGANVLTF TGTGCCAGCAGCTTAGCACAGACCGTCTCTGGGGCCAACGTCCTGACTTTC
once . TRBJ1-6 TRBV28 CASSLPLGARAKSSPLHF TGTGCCAGCAGTTTACCCCTCGGAGCGAGGGCGAAATCTTCACCCCTCCACTTT
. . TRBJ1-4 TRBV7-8 CASSLGRRNEKLFF TGTGCCAGCAGCCTGGGACGGAGGAATGAAAAACTGTTTTTT
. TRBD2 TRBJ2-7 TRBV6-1 CASSEALTSGYEQYF TGTGCCAGCAGTGAAGCGCTGACTAGCGGTTACGAGCAGTACTTC
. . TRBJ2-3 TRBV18 CASSPSRDTQYF TGTGCCAGCTCACCCTCGAGAGATACGCAGTATTTT
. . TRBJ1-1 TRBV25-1 CASSDKGNTEAFF TGTGCCAGCAGTGATAAGGGGAACACTGAAGCTTTCTTT
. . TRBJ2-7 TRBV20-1 CSARDTYEQYF TGCAGTGCTAGGGACACATACGAGCAGTACTTC
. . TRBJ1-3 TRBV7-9 CASSSGNTIYF TGTGCCAGCAGCTCTGGAAACACCATATATTTT
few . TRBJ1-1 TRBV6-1 CATNGGLLNTEAFF TGTGCCACGAATGGGGGACTCCTGAACACTGAAGCTTTCTTT
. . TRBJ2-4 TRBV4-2 CASSQDMGPKNIQYF TGTGCCAGCAGCCAAGATATGGGCCCCAAAAACATTCAGTACTTC
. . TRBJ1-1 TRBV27 CASSLAGPNTEAFF TGTGCCAGCAGTTTAGCAGGCCCGAACACTGAGGCTTTCTTT
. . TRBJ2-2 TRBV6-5 CASSYSRTGELFF TGTGCCAGCAGTTACTCCAGAACCGGGGAGCTGTTTTTT
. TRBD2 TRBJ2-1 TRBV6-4 CASSPRENNEQFF TGTGCCAGCAGTCCGCGGGAGAACAATGAGCAGTTCTTC
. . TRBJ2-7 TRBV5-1 CASSFGPQSPYEQYF TGCGCCAGCAGCTTTGGACCTCAGTCCCCCTACGAGCAGTACTTC
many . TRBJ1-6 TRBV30 CARADHGGASPLHF TGTGCCCGGGCAGATCACGGGGGTGCTTCACCCCTCCACTTT
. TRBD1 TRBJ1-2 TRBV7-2 CASSKGATGGNYGYTF TGTGCCAGCAGCAAAGGGGCGACAGGGGGCAACTATGGCTACACCTTC
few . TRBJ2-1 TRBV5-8 CASSLSHYKYNEQFF TGTGCCAGCAGCTTGTCCCACTATAAATACAATGAGCAGTTCTTC
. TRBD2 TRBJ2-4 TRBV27 CASSPPASGNIQYF TGTGCCAGCAGTCCCCCCGCTAGCGGAAACATTCAGTACTTC
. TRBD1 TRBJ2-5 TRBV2 CASSDPGDRVAETQYF TGTGCCAGCAGTGACCCCGGGGACAGGGTCGCGGAGACCCAGTACTTC
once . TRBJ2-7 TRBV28 CASSSVRGGSYEQYF TGTGCCAGCAGTTCCGTCAGGGGGGGCTCCTACGAGCAGTACTTC
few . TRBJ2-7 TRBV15 CATSREAVSYEQYF TGTGCCACCAGCAGAGAGGCGGTCTCCTACGAGCAGTACTTC
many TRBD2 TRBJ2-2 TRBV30 CASLRLAGTGELFF TGTGCCTCCCTCCGACTAGCGGGAACCGGGGAGCTGTTTTTT
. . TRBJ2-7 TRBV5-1 CASSFDIPYEQYF TGCGCCAGCAGCTTTGATATCCCCTACGAGCAGTACTTC
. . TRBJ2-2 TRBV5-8 CASSLERDTDTNTGELFF TGTGCCAGCAGCTTGGAGAGGGACACCGACACGAACACCGGGGAGCTGTTTTTT
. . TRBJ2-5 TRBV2 CASSDLVLKTQYF TGTGCCAGCAGTGACTTGGTTTTAAAGACCCAGTACTTC
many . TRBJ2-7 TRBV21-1 CASSRRDRQYEQYF TGTGCCAGCAGCCGCCGGGACAGACAATACGAGCAGTACTTC